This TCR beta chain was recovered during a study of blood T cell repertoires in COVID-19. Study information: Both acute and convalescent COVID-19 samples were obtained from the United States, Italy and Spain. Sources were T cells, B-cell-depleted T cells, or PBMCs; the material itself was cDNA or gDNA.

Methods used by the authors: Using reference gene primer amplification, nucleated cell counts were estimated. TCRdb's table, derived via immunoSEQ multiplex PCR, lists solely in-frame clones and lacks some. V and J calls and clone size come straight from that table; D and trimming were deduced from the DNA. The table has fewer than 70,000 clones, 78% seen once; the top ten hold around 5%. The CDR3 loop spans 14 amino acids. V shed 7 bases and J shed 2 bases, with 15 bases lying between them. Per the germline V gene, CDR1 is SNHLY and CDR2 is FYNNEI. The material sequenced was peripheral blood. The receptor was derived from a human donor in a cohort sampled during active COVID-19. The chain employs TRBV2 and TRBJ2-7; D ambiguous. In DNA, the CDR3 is TGTGCCAGCACCTTTTGGCTAGAAGCCTACGAGCAGTACTTC. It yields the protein CASTFWLEAYEQYF.